This entry lists 22 T cell receptor beta chains sequenced from one sample in a study of cytomegalovirus exposure and HLA in healthy donors. Repertoires were generated with immunoSEQ multiplex PCR, while TCRdb's copy carries only in-frame clones and drops some. Among 90,000 to 110,000 clones listed, 85% to 90% were seen once. The sequencing sample was made of PBMCs. These receptors all stem from a woman between 18 and 29 years old in good health and CMV-seronegative.

In this sample, this clone turned up a few times. V usage is TRBV7-2 and J usage is TRBJ2-5, with 8 positions matching TRBD1. CDR3 length: 12 amino acids. Germline loops: CDR1 SGHTA, CDR2 FQGNSA. Written as DNA, the CDR3 is TGTGCTTCGGGGACAGGCCTTGCGACCCAGTACTTC. Translation: CASGTGLATQYF.

J is TRBJ2-7 and V is TRBV19; D may be TRBD1 (6 bases). Trimming removed 8 bases from V and 4 bases from J, with 15 bases in between. The CDR3 contains 13 residues. From germline, CDR1 is LNHDA and CDR2 SQIVND (reference sequence). CDR3 nucleotides: TGTGCCAGTGCCCTGGGGCAGGGGTACGAGCAGTACTTC. Translating it yields CASALGQGYEQYF.

With regard to this clone: Other nucleotide sequences in the sample specify the same CDR3. This chain connects TRBV7-6 to TRBJ2-7; D remains ambiguous. CDR1 SGHVS and CDR2 FNYEAQ come from the germline V gene. The length of the CDR3 is 13 residues. The germline V and J ends were trimmed by 1 base and 1 base, with 5 bases remaining between them. CDR3 nucleotide sequence: TGTGCCAGCAGCTTAGACTCGTCCTACGAGCAGTACTTC. This translates into CASSLDSSYEQYF. Full variable domain (rest looked up from reference TRBV7-6 and TRBJ2-7): GAGVSQSPRYKVTKRGQDVALRCDPISGHVSLYWYRQALGQGPEFLTYFNYEAQQDKSGLPNDRFSAERPEGSISTLTIQRTEQRDSAMYRCASSLDSSYEQYFGPGTRLTVT.

This clone was counted once. The chain uses TRBV18 and TRBJ2-2; 10 bases are shared with TRBD2. Germline V gene data show CDR1 as KGHSH and CDR2 as LQKENI. The CDR3 spans 16 residues. V was pared by 4 bases and J by 0 bases, with 2 bases of the junction left unmatched. CDR3 sequence: CASSRAGGTNTGELFF. CDR3 sequence (DNA): TGTGCCAGCTCACGAGCGGGAGGGACGAACACCGGGGAGCTGTTTTTT.

This chain links TRBV5-1 with TRBJ1-1; perhaps TRBD1 as D (6 bases). Germline V lookup: CDR1 SGHRS, CDR2 YFSETQ. This CDR3 region has 14 residues. Between the trimmed V and J ends, which lost 3 bases and 4 bases, there was a span of 13 bases. This CDR3 reads CASSYQTGGTEAFF. In DNA, the CDR3 is TGCGCCAGCAGCTACCAGACAGGTGGCACTGAAGCTTTCTTT.

The DNA for the CDR3 is TGTGCCAGCAGGGGGCCAGGACAGGGTTTCTTTCGCACAGATACGCAGTATTTT. It encodes CASRGPGQGFFRTDTQYF. The rearrangement joins TRBV7-3 to TRBJ2-3; 8 bases are a match to TRBD1. The CDR3 loop spans 18 amino acids. Germline V gene sequence: CDR1 SGHTA, CDR2 FQGTGA. Unmatched junction bases numbered 15, after V lost 6 bases and J lost 1 base.

This clone came up a few times. The chain uses TRBV7-2 and TRBJ2-1; D is uncertain. Germline V CDR1 and CDR2: SGHTA, FQGNSA. This CDR3 has 14 residues. Trimming pared 5 bases from V and 4 bases from J, leaving 12 bases between. The CDR3 nucleotides read TGTGCCAGCAGCGCAACGACGGAGTACAATGAGCAGTTCTTC. This translates into CASSATTEYNEQFF.

The chain has TRBV9 and TRBJ2-5; 9 bases line up with TRBD2. CDR3 length equals 16 residues. Germline V gene lookup returns CDR1 SGDLS and CDR2 YYNGEE. V dropped 0 bases and J dropped 4; count of bases not matched to a gene: 7. The CDR3 nucleotides are TGTGCCAGCAGCGTAGCCCCAGCGGGGGGCGGAGAGACCCAGTACTTC. Protein: CASSVAPAGGGETQYF.

This clone was observed once. The chain combines TRBV11-1 with TRBJ2-7; the match to TRBD2 covers 10 bases. The germline CDR1 and CDR2 sequences are SGHAT and FQDESV (reference sequence). The ends lost 2 bases at V and 5 bases at J; junction bases unmatched: 9. CDR3 length: 16 amino acids. The CDR3 DNA reads TGTGCCAGCAGCTTAATCAGCGGGAGGGCCGAGAACGAGCAGTACTTC. Residues: CASSLISGRAENEQYF.

The chain links TRBV5-5 to TRBJ2-7; 7 bases are shared with TRBD1. The CDR3 length is 15 residues. Germline CDR1 reads SGHKS; CDR2 reads YYEKEE (reference sequence). With V trimmed by 0 bases and J by 2 bases, 5 bases remained unmatched. The CDR3: CASSLGYRGAYEQYF. The CDR3 nucleotides are TGTGCCAGCAGCTTGGGTTACAGGGGCGCCTACGAGCAGTACTTC.

This chain connects TRBV11-1 to TRBJ2-5, with 7 nucleotides matching TRBD2. The CDR3 loop spans 17 amino acids. Looked up from germline, CDR1 is SGHAT and CDR2 is FQDESV (reference sequence). J gave up 5 bases and V 3 bases, and 15 bases lay outside the gene matches. CDR3 DNA sequence: TGTGCCAGCAGCTTCCTGGCCTCTAGCGGCCCCGGGGAGACCCAGTACTTC. Translating it yields CASSFLASSGPGETQYF.

The V call is TRBV7-2, the J call TRBJ2-5, with 9 bases lining up with TRBD2. The V gene end was trimmed by 1 base and the J gene end by 5 bases; junction bases not matched to a gene: 14. The CDR3 length is 18 residues. Germline assignment: CDR1 SGHTA and CDR2 FQGNSA. The CDR3 reads CASSLERPSGVIFETQYF. The CDR3 DNA sequence: TGTGCCAGCAGCTTAGAACGTCCTAGCGGGGTGATATTCGAGACCCAGTACTTC.

V usage is TRBV4-2 and J usage is TRBJ2-5; 10 bases line up with TRBD2. In germline, CDR1 is LGHNA, CDR2 YNFKEQ. The CDR3 runs 16 residues. With 4 bases clipped from V and 4 bases from J, the junction kept 9 bases outside the gene matches. The CDR3 is CASSPLSGGAGETQYF. The CDR3 DNA is TGTGCCAGCAGCCCCCTGAGCGGGGGGGCGGGAGAGACCCAGTACTTC.

The rearrangement uses TRBV11-2 and TRBJ1-1; the D gene is possibly TRBD1 (6 bases). From germline, CDR1 is SGHAT and CDR2 FQNNGV. This CDR3 contains 16 residues. The germline V and J ends were trimmed by 5 bases and 0 bases, with 16 bases remaining between them. The CDR3 nucleotides read TGTGCCAGCAGCACACCCAGCAGGGGTATGAACACTGAAGCTTTCTTT. It encodes CASSTPSRGMNTEAFF.

The gene calls are TRBV6-5 and TRBJ2-7; D may be TRBD2 (7 bases). With 6 bases removed from V and 7 bases from J, the gap between germline ends came to 19 bases. In germline, CDR1 is MNHEY, CDR2 SVGAGI. The CDR3 is made up of 14 amino acids. CDR3 residues: CASSSGDYGKEQYF. For the CDR3, the DNA is TGTGCCAGCAGCTCAGGGGACTACGGGAAAGAGCAGTACTTC.

The rearrangement uses TRBV7-9 and TRBJ1-2, with 7 bases that match TRBD1. The CDR3 spans 17 residues. Germline V gene data show CDR1 as SEHNR and CDR2 as FQNEAQ (reference sequence). V was pared by 4 bases and J by 3 bases, with 14 bases of the junction left unmatched. The CDR3 is CASSYPSLDREDYGYTF. The DNA for the CDR3 is TGTGCCAGCAGCTATCCTTCTCTAGACAGGGAAGACTATGGCTACACCTTC.

The gene calls are TRBV28 and TRBJ1-2; 10 nucleotides line up with TRBD1. Germline CDR1 is MDHEN and CDR2 is SYDVKM. Unmatched junction bases numbered 6, after V lost 5 bases and J lost 3 bases. CDR3 size: 15 residues. CDR3 bases: TGTGCCAGCAGTGGACGACAGGGGGCTTACTATGGCTACACCTTC. Translating gives CASSGRQGAYYGYTF.

This clone came up a few times. The genes are TRBV15 and TRBJ1-5; D gene ambiguous. The CDR3 loop spans 13 amino acids. Germline lookup yields CDR1 LNHNV and CDR2 YYDKDF (reference sequence). V shed 0 bases and J shed 5 bases, with 5 bases lying between them. In DNA form, the CDR3 reads TGTGCCACCAGCAGAGATCCGGATCAGCCCCAGCATTTT. It encodes CATSRDPDQPQHF.

J is TRBJ2-1 and V is TRBV28; 7 bases match TRBD1. Germline lookup yields CDR1 MDHEN and CDR2 SYDVKM. The CDR3 loop spans 15 amino acids. V gave up 3 bases and J gave up 6 bases; unmatched junction bases: 8. CDR3 sequence reads: CASSFRGTASNEQFF. The CDR3 coding sequence is TGTGCCAGCAGTTTCAGGGGGACCGCCAGCAATGAGCAGTTCTTC.

This chain joins TRBV7-6 and TRBJ2-2; 13 bases fit TRBD2. With 6 bases clipped from V and 5 bases from J, the junction kept 12 bases outside the gene matches. There are 18 residues in the CDR3. CDR1 SGHVS and CDR2 FNYEAQ come from the germline V gene. DNA of the CDR3: TGTGCCAGCAGGATGGAATTGGGACTAGCGGGAATTACCGGGGAGCTGTTTTTT. Translation gives CASRMELGLAGITGELFF.

The chain joins TRBV9 to TRBJ1-1; D gene uncertain. Germline V gene sequence: CDR1 SGDLS, CDR2 YYNGEE. The CDR3 is 15 amino acids. Trimming removed 0 bases at V and 1 base at J, with 10 bases between. The CDR3 region is CASSVGGGSNTEAFF. For the CDR3, the DNA is TGTGCCAGCAGCGTAGGAGGAGGGTCGAACACTGAAGCTTTCTTT.

The chain is built from TRBV29-1 and TRBJ2-1, with 8 positions matching TRBD2. The germline CDR1 and CDR2 sequences are SQVTM and ANQGSEA. The CDR3 totals 13 residues. With 4 bases clipped from V and 2 bases from J, the junction kept 1 base outside the gene matches. CDR3 nucleotides: TGCAGCGTTGCCGGGGGGGCCTACAATGAGCAGTTCTTC. Amino acid sequence: CSVAGGAYNEQFF.